A single sample gave rise to the 25 T cell receptor beta chains below, sequenced in a study of shared clonotypes between healthy human individuals. Libraries were prepared by immunoSEQ multiplex PCR; TCRdb keeps only in-frame clonotypes and omits some of them. The repertoire consists of around 2.3 million clones, with almost 96% occurring once and the leading ten covering approximately 0.13%. Sequencing input: naive CD4+ T cells sorted from blood. Subset denoted: CD45RA+ positively selected. These receptor sequences come from a man in his late teens or twenties in good health.

This chain joins TRBV19 and TRBJ1-5, with D possibly matching TRBD1 (6 bases). Germline loops: CDR1 LNHDA, CDR2 SQIVND (reference sequence). V lost 7 bases, J lost 0 bases, and 13 bases lay in between. The CDR3 runs 15 residues. CDR3 in DNA: TGTGCCAGTATTACGGTAGGGGGTAGCAATCAGCCCCAGCATTTT. Translated, it gives CASITVGGSNQPQHF.

With regard to this clone: Distinct nucleotide sequences in the sample also encode this CDR3. The chain couples TRBV6-1 to TRBJ2-7; possibly TRBD1 or TRBD2 for D (5 bases each). Germline V CDR1 and CDR2: MNHNS, SASEGT. There are 14 residues in the CDR3. Deletions cut 0 bases from V and 1 base from J, with 7 bases between. In DNA form, the CDR3 reads TGTGCCAGCAGTGAAGCGGGGGTTTCCTACGAGCAGTACTTC. This encodes CASSEAGVSYEQYF.

This chain joins TRBV6-1 and TRBJ1-1; 10 bases line up with TRBD1. CDR1 and CDR2 (germline): MNHNS, SASEGT. CDR3 size: 13 residues. After removal of 10 bases from V and 4 bases from J, the junction contained 6 bases not matched to a gene. The chain's CDR3 is CAIRGQGSTEAFF. The CDR3 DNA reads as TGTGCCATTCGGGGACAGGGGAGCACTGAAGCTTTCTTT.

The V call is TRBV2, the J call TRBJ2-7; possible D gene TRBD2, 6 bases. Trimming took off 3 bases at V and 2 bases at J, with 17 bases between the two ends. CDR1 is SNHLY, CDR2 FYNNEI, per germline. CDR3 length: 16 amino acids. This CDR3 is CASSDPGRGSPYEQYF. The CDR3 DNA follows: TGTGCCAGCAGTGACCCGGGGCGGGGCTCTCCCTACGAGCAGTACTTC. Complete variable domain (other parts from reference TRBV2 and TRBJ2-7): EPEVTQTPSHQVTQMGQEVILRCVPISNHLYFYWYRQILGQKVEFLVSFYNNEISEKSEIFDDQFSVERPDGSNFTLKIRSTKLEDSAMYFCASSDPGRGSPYEQYFGPGTRLTVT.

Comments on this clone: A junction boundary mismatches the germline segment, possibly from a read error. This sequence joins TRBV6-1 and TRBJ2-5; TRBD1 matches 7 bases. The CDR3 runs 19 residues. Germline loops: CDR1 MNHNS, CDR2 SASEGT. CDR3 amino acids: CASSESRGGYRGDQEAQYF. DNA of the CDR3: TGTGCCAGCAGTGAATCCCGAGGGGGTTACAGGGGCGACCAAGAGGCCCAGTACTTC.

This chain joins TRBV11-2 and TRBJ1-5; no clear D gene. The germline CDR1 and CDR2 sequences are SGHAT and FQNNGV. Trimming left V 3 bases short and J 1 base short, with 7 bases between. CDR3 length: 14 amino acids. CDR3 sequence: CASSLGSSNQPQHF. The CDR3 nucleotides read TGTGCCAGCAGCTTGGGGTCGAGCAATCAGCCCCAGCATTTT.

V is TRBV6-5 and J is TRBJ2-7; 8 positions match TRBD1. J gave up 3 bases and V 2 bases, and 6 bases lay outside the gene matches. Germline V gene sequence: CDR1 MNHEY, CDR2 SVGAGI. The CDR3 runs 15 residues. The DNA of the CDR3 is TGTGCCAGCAGTTACACTTCGGACAGGGACTACGAGCAGTACTTC. The encoded protein is CASSYTSDRDYEQYF.

This chain connects TRBV5-1 to TRBJ2-6; unclear D gene. Germline loops: CDR1 SGHRS, CDR2 YFSETQ. Trimming took 2 bases from V and 2 from J, leaving 5 bases between them. This CDR3 contains 14 residues. For the CDR3, the DNA is TGCGCCAGCAGCTTTGATCCTGGGGCCAACGTCCTGACTTTC. It encodes CASSFDPGANVLTF.

The V and J genes are TRBV7-9 and TRBJ2-3; D is possibly TRBD2 (6 bases). Germline assignment: CDR1 SEHNR and CDR2 FQNEAQ (reference sequence). V lost 5 bases to trimming and J lost 6 bases, with 15 bases between them. This CDR3 spans 14 amino acids. The CDR3 coding sequence is TGTGCCAGCAGCCTAACAAAAAGCGGGGATACGCAGTATTTT. Translating gives CASSLTKSGDTQYF.

J is TRBJ1-1 and V is TRBV25-1; tentatively, D is TRBD1 (5 bases). Germline CDR1 and CDR2: MGHDK and SYGVNS. The CDR3 runs to 12 residues. The V and J ends lost 5 bases and 4 bases respectively, with 8 bases between them. The CDR3 sequence is CASSHGGTEAFF. The CDR3 bases are TGTGCCAGCAGTCACGGGGGCACTGAAGCTTTCTTT.

The gene calls are TRBV6-5 and TRBJ2-2; possible D gene TRBD1, 6 bases. The V end lost 8 bases, the J end lost 4 bases, and 17 bases lay between the germline ends. The CDR3 sequence is 15 residues long. CDR1 MNHEY and CDR2 SVGAGI come from the germline V gene. As DNA, the CDR3 is TGTGCCAGCGGCCGAGGGGGAAATCCCACCGGGGAGCTGTTTTTT. This encodes CASGRGGNPTGELFF.

V is TRBV9 and J is TRBJ2-6; the match to TRBD1 covers 7 bases. From germline, CDR1 is SGDLS and CDR2 YYNGEE. J was trimmed by 2 bases and V by 4 bases; bases with no gene match: 9. This CDR3 contains 17 residues. As DNA, the CDR3 is TGTGCCAGCAGCCCTTACTCCGGGACAGCTGGGGCCAACGTCCTGACTTTC. Translating gives CASSPYSGTAGANVLTF.

Only one count was recorded for this clone. The chain is built from TRBV18 and TRBJ1-1, with D tentatively TRBD1 (5 bases). Trimming removed 4 bases from V and 2 bases from J, with 14 bases in between. The CDR3 is 15 residues long. In germline, CDR1 is KGHSH, CDR2 LQKENI. CDR3 residues: CASSLRQLSNTEAFF. As DNA, the CDR3 is TGTGCCAGCTCACTTCGACAGCTATCAAACACTGAAGCTTTCTTT. Filled out from reference TRBV18 and TRBJ1-1, the complete variable domain reads NAGVMQNPRHLVRRRGQEARLRCSPMKGHSHVYWYRQLPEEGLKFMVYLQKENIIDESGMPKERFSAEFPKEGPSILRIQQVVRGDSAAYFCASSLRQLSNTEAFFGQGTRLTVV.

This clone has a single count. The rearrangement links TRBV6-5 to TRBJ1-3; possible D gene TRBD1, 5 bases. V was shortened by 4 bases and J by 2 bases, with 9 bases between the two germline ends. The CDR3 has 14 residues. The germline V gene has CDR1 MNHEY and CDR2 SVGAGI. The CDR3 is CASSSLTAGNTIYF. The CDR3 coding sequence is TGTGCCAGCAGTTCCCTGACAGCTGGAAACACCATATATTTT.

This rearrangement joins TRBV6-5 to TRBJ2-1, with TRBD2 identical over 7 bases. The CDR3 totals 16 residues. CDR1 and CDR2 (germline): MNHEY, SVGAGI. V gave up 4 bases and J gave up 7 bases; unmatched junction bases: 13. The CDR3 reads CASSSTSVTPLNEQFF. Written as DNA, the CDR3 is TGTGCCAGCAGTTCAACTAGCGTAACCCCGCTGAATGAGCAGTTCTTC.

This clone turned up a few times. The genes are TRBV18 and TRBJ1-4; unclear D gene. Germline lookup yields CDR1 KGHSH and CDR2 LQKENI. This CDR3 spans 15 amino acids. Trimming removed 4 bases from V and 9 bases from J, with 18 bases in between. CDR3 protein: CASSRGSQEGKKLFF. The CDR3 DNA reads TGTGCCAGCTCACGCGGGTCCCAGGAGGGAAAAAAACTGTTTTTT.

The chain employs TRBV15 and TRBJ1-4; D unclear. The V and J ends lost 6 bases and 0 bases respectively, with 8 bases between them. Germline CDR1 is LNHNV and CDR2 is YYDKDF (reference sequence). The CDR3 covers 14 residues. CDR3 DNA: TGTGCCACCAGGCCCGGGGCAACTAATGAAAAACTGTTTTTT. Translation gives CATRPGATNEKLFF.

The chain uses TRBV7-9 and TRBJ2-5, with D possibly TRBD2 on 6 matching bases. The CDR3 spans 14 residues. Germline V CDR1 and CDR2: SEHNR, FQNEAQ (reference sequence). Trimming pared 5 bases from V and 4 bases from J, leaving 14 bases between. The CDR3 spells CASSPLGGIETQYF. Written as DNA, the CDR3 is TGTGCCAGCAGCCCCCTAGGAGGGATAGAGACCCAGTACTTC.

This chain connects TRBV6-5 to TRBJ2-7; 10 bases match TRBD1. V shed 6 bases, J shed 3 bases, and the junction held 8 bases outside the gene matches. The CDR3 sequence is 15 residues long. The germline V gene has CDR1 MNHEY and CDR2 SVGAGI. The CDR3 DNA reads as TGTGCCAGCAGAACCGGGACAGGGGAAATCTACGAGCAGTACTTC. Protein sequence: CASRTGTGEIYEQYF.

The chain couples TRBV27 to TRBJ1-6; maybe TRBD1 (5 bases). From germline, CDR1 is MNHEY and CDR2 SMNVEV (reference sequence). The CDR3 is 12 amino acids. Trimming left V 3 bases short and J 13 bases short, with 10 bases between. The CDR3 coding sequence is TGTGCCAGCAGTTTTTCAGGGTCCCCCCTCCACTTT. This sequence encodes CASSFSGSPLHF.

CDR3 in DNA: TGTGCCAGCAGTCGGACAGGTCCACACGAGCAGTACTTC. Translated: CASSRTGPHEQYF. The V call is TRBV6-4, the J call TRBJ2-7; TRBD1 agrees at 7 bases. Germline CDR1 and CDR2: MRHNA and SNTAGT. J was trimmed by 5 bases and V by 5 bases; bases with no gene match: 6. This CDR3 comprises 13 residues.

This clone was seen a single time. The chain has TRBV6-1 and TRBJ2-7, with TRBD2 matching 11 bases. The germline CDR1 and CDR2 sequences are MNHNS and SASEGT. This CDR3 contains 15 residues. After removal of 4 bases from V and 1 base from J, the junction contained 3 bases not matched to a gene. CDR3 residues: CASSVLAGDSYEQYF. The CDR3 bases are TGTGCCAGCAGTGTACTAGCGGGAGATTCCTACGAGCAGTACTTC.

This clone appeared a single time. The rearrangement uses TRBV19 and TRBJ1-1; the D is unclear. The CDR3 consists of 13 residues. Germline lookup yields CDR1 LNHDA and CDR2 SQIVND (reference sequence). Trimming stripped 1 base from V and 3 bases from J, with 6 bases between. The chain's CDR3 is CASSIGSYTEAFF. The CDR3, as DNA: TGTGCCAGTAGTATAGGTTCGTACACTGAAGCTTTCTTT. Full variable domain (outside the CDR3, taken from reference TRBV19 and TRBJ1-1): DGGITQSPKYLFRKEGQNVTLSCEQNLNHDAMYWYRQDPGQGLRLIYYSQIVNDFQKGDIAEGYSVSREKKESFPLTVTSAQKNPTAFYLCASSIGSYTEAFFGQGTRLTVV.

This chain connects TRBV11-2 to TRBJ2-7; D uncertain. Per germline, CDR1 SGHAT and CDR2 FQNNGV. This CDR3 region has 15 residues. Trimming removed 5 bases from V and 5 bases from J, with 19 bases in between. The CDR3 is CASSRKINIVDEQYF. Written as DNA, the CDR3 is TGTGCCAGCAGCCGAAAAATAAATATAGTGGACGAGCAGTACTTC.

The chain has TRBV5-1 and TRBJ2-7; 11 nucleotides agree with TRBD1. The germline gives CDR1 SGHRS, CDR2 YFSETQ. The CDR3 is made up of 16 amino acids. The V and J ends lost 3 bases and 2 bases, in that order; junction bases with no gene match: 7. The CDR3 sequence: CASSYSRDRGTYEQYF. CDR3 bases: TGCGCCAGCAGCTACTCCCGGGACAGGGGGACCTACGAGCAGTACTTC.